Described below is a single T cell receptor (beta chain) sequence and its context. Its matching antigen is unknown. Separation from the roughly 700-subject first cohort characterized the roughly 110-subject validation cohort, to which the donors belonged. The entry originates in a study of cytomegalovirus exposure and HLA in healthy donors. Overall study findings and caveats: CMV antigen specificity was confirmed in vitro for three CMV-associated chains. In a later analysis, first-cohort TCR clusters were found to tend to co-occur in the 120 or so validation repertoires. Researchers catalogued approximately 170 TCR beta chains as cytomegalovirus-associated.

The CDR3 spans 15 residues. Germline V gene lookup returns CDR1 SGHAT and CDR2 FQNNGV. Trimming took 5 bases from V and 3 from J; bases not matched to a gene: 8. TCRdb's table, derived via immunoSEQ multiplex PCR, lists solely in-frame clones and lacks some. The data hold some 170,000 clones, with 95% to 96% observed a single time. Input material: PBMCs. The TCR sequence derives from a young woman in good health and CMV-seronegative. The gene calls are TRBV11-2 and TRBJ2-3; 7 bases line up with TRBD1. CDR3 sequence: CASSRRQGFTDTQYF. The CDR3 DNA follows: TGTGCCAGCAGCCGACGACAGGGATTTACAGATACGCAGTATTTT.